This T cell receptor (beta chain) was recovered during a study of shared clonotypes between healthy human individuals. Running of the assay took place at deep level. Roughly 200 ng DNA, about 30,000 T cell genomes, went into each sorted-subset replicate PCR. Profiled with immunoSEQ multiplex PCR; TCRdb holds only in-frame clones, not every one. The data hold roughly 2.2 million clones, with roughly 92% observed a single time. Comment on this clone: Its antigen is unknown.

Germline values: CDR1 SGHTA, CDR2 FQGNSA. This CDR3 has 15 amino acids. V trimming: 2 bases; J trimming: 4 bases; junction bases outside the gene matches: 5. Study-level points and caveats: Represented diversity (both genetic and exposure-history) was limited by the small number of donors. Sampling covered nothing but blood. Tissue TCR repertoires likely differ from those found in blood.

This chain links TRBV7-2 with TRBJ2-7; TRBD2 matches 10 bases. The specimen sequenced was naive CD4+ T cells from PBMCs. The subset was: CD45RA+ positively selected. The sequence derives from a man between 18 and 35 years old in good health. Some clones in this sample may be carry-over from other donors' samples. The CDR3 DNA reads TGTGCCAGCAGCTTAAGAGCGGGAGGGCCTTACGAGCAGTACTTC. Encoded protein: CASSLRAGGPYEQYF. Combining the CDR3 with reference TRBV7-2 and TRBJ2-7 gives the whole variable domain GAGVSQSPSNKVTEKGKDVELRCDPISGHTALYWYRQSLGQGLEFLIYFQGNSAPDKSGLPSDRFSAERTGGSVSTLTIQRTQQEDSAVYLCASSLRAGGPYEQYFGPGTRLTVT.